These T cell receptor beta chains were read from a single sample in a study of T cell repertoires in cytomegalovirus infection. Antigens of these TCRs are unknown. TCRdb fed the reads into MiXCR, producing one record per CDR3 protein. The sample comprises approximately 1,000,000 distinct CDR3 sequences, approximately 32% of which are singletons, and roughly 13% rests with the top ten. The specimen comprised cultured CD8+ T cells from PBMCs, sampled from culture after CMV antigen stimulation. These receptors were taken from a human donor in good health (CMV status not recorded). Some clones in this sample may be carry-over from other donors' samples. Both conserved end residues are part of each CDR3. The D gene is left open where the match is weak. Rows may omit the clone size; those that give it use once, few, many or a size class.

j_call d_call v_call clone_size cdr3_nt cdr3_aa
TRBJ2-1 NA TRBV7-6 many TGTGCCAGCAGCCTGAACAGGTCGCCTTACAATGAGCAGTTCTTC CASSLNRSPYNEQFF
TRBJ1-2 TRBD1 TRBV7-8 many TGTGCCAGCAGCCCCCGATGGCCGCCAGGGGGCTCTAACTATGGCTACACCTTC CASSPRWPPGGSNYGYTF
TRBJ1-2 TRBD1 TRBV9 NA TGTGCCAGCAGCGTTCGGACAGGGTCTAGAGACTATGGCTACACCTTC CASSVRTGSRDYGYTF
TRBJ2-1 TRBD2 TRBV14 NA TGTGCCAGCAGCTACGTAGCGGGTTCCCCCTACAATGAGCAGTTCTTC CASSYVAGSPYNEQFF
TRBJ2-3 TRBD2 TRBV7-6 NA TGTGCCAGCAGCCGTAGCGGGGGGGTCGGAGATACGCAGTATTTT CASSRSGGVGDTQYF
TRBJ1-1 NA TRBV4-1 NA TGCGCCAGCAGCCAAGATAGCAGGCCCCAGACTGAAGCTTTCTTT CASSQDSRPQTEAFF
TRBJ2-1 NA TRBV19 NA TGTGCCAGTAGTATTGGGCAGGGTAACAATGAGCAGTTCTTC CASSIGQGNNEQFF
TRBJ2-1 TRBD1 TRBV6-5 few TGTGCCAGCAGTTACTCGACAGGGGTTCACAATGAGCAGTTCTTC CASSYSTGVHNEQFF
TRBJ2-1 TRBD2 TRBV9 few TGTGCCAGCAGCGTAGCCGAAATGGGACTAGCGGAGAATGAGCAGTTCTTC CASSVAEMGLAENEQFF
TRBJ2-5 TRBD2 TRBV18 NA TGTGCCAGCTCACCCCTAGCGGGTAACCAAGAGACCCAGTACTTC CASSPLAGNQETQYF
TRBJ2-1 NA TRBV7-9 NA TGTGCCAGCAGCTCAGAGCAGTTCTTC CASSSEQFF
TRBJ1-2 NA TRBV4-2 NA TGTGCCAGCAGTGACGGTCGGGGCTACACCTTC CASSDGRGYTF
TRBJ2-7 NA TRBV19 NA TGTGCCAGTAGTGGACAGGACTACGAGCAATACTTC CASSGQDYEQYF
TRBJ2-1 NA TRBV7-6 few TGTGCTAGCAGCCCTTTCGAGGGCAATGAGCAGTTCTTC CASSPFEGNEQFF
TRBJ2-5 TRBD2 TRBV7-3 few TGTGCCAGCAGCTCTAGCGGGGAAGAGACCCAGTACTTC CASSSSGEETQYF
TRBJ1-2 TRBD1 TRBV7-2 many TGTGCCAGCAGCACCGTCCGTTCCGGCGACAGGGGGCGAGGCTACACCTTC CASSTVRSGDRGRGYTF
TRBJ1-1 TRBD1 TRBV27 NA TGTGCCAACAGTCCAGGACAGGGTAACACTGAAGCTTTCTTT CANSPGQGNTEAFF
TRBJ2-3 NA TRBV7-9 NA TGTGCCAGCAGCTTAGCGTGGGACGGCACAGATACGCAGTATTTT CASSLAWDGTDTQYF
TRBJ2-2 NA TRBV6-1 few TGTGCCAGCAAGGGGGTAGAGGGTCGTGTCTTTGGGGAGCTGTTTTTT CASKGVEGRVFGELFF
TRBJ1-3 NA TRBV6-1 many TGTGCCAGCCGCTCCGGGACGGCCGGGTCTGGAAACACCATATATTTT CASRSGTAGSGNTIYF